The T cell receptor beta chain described here comes from a study of blood T cell repertoires in COVID-19. Study in general: The cDNA or gDNA used as material had been derived from T cells, B-cell-depleted T cells, or PBMCs.

The germline CDR1 and CDR2 sequences are SGHVS and FNYEAQ. The CDR3 totals 16 residues. Trimming took off 5 bases at V and 3 bases at J, with 16 bases between the two ends. Produced via immunoSEQ multiplex PCR; TCRdb's table is partial and in-frame only. The sample has around 250,000 clones, roughly 88% seen once. The sequencing sample was made of peripheral blood. This chain connects TRBV7-6 to TRBJ2-2; TRBD1 might be the D (5 bases). The source of this sequence is a woman aged 30 to 39 with active or convalescent COVID-19. The CDR3 is CASSPMAGKDTGELFF. In nucleotides, the CDR3 is TGTGCCAGCAGCCCCATGGCAGGGAAGGACACCGGGGAGCTGTTTTTT.